Following are 23 T cell receptor beta chains from one sample sequenced in a study of shared T cell receptors in the human thymus. The repertoire was sequenced with immunoSEQ multiplex PCR; TCRdb's copy has only in-frame clones and lacks some. The sample records hundreds of thousands of clones, around 87% being singletons. In addition, the sample was reused for a study of human thymus T cells.

The sample was thymocytes. All receptors come from a boy under three years old with a congenital heart defect.

This clone was detected only a few times. J is TRBJ2-5 and V is TRBV10-2; 10 bases are shared with TRBD2. This CDR3 is 19 amino acids long. After removal of 0 bases from V and 7 bases from J, the junction contained 17 bases not matched to a gene. Germline-derived CDR1 and CDR2 are WSHSY and SAAADI. CDR3 amino acids: CASSESSGLAGETPATQYF. For the CDR3, the DNA is TGCGCCAGCAGTGAGTCGTCCGGGCTAGCGGGAGAGACGCCGGCGACCCAGTACTTC.

As to this clone: Other DNA sequences within the sample encode an identical CDR3. CDR3 bases: TGCAGCGTTGAAGACAGGGGCCCTTCCTACGAGCAGTACTTC. It translates to CSVEDRGPSYEQYF. The chain couples TRBV29-1 to TRBJ2-7, with D perhaps TRBD1 (6 bases). There are 14 residues in the CDR3. Germline V CDR1 and CDR2: SQVTM, ANQGSEA. V lost 0 bases to trimming and J lost 1 base, with 10 bases between them.

About this clone: Other DNA sequences in the sample encode the same CDR3. The rearrangement joins TRBV11-1 to TRBJ2-7; D is uncertain. The germline V gene has CDR1 SGHAT and CDR2 FQDESV (reference sequence). Trimming pared 5 bases from V and 7 bases from J, leaving 15 bases between. The CDR3 is 13 residues long. The CDR3 reads CASSPIYSREQYF. Written as DNA, the CDR3 is TGTGCCAGCAGCCCGATATATTCGAGAGAGCAGTACTTC.

The genes are TRBV5-4 and TRBJ1-2; D call uncertain. The CDR3 totals 13 residues. CDR1 and CDR2 from the germline V gene are SGHNT and YYREEE (reference sequence). Between the trimmed V and J ends, which lost 4 bases and 7 bases, there was a span of 14 bases. The CDR3: CASSAKVGSGYTF. DNA of the CDR3: TGTGCCAGCAGCGCCAAGGTAGGGAGTGGCTACACCTTC.

V and J are TRBV29-1 and TRBJ2-7, with 7 bases that match TRBD1. Germline values: CDR1 SQVTM, CDR2 ANQGSEA. The V and J ends lost 8 bases and 3 bases, in that order; junction bases with no gene match: 19. The CDR3 is 16 amino acids. CDR3 region: CSPGHWTGEFLYEQYF. CDR3 in DNA: TGCAGCCCCGGCCATTGGACAGGCGAGTTCCTCTACGAGCAGTACTTC.

The V gene is TRBV30, the J gene TRBJ2-3, with D maybe TRBD1 (6 bases). The CDR3 has 12 residues. From germline, CDR1 is GTSNPN and CDR2 SVGIG (reference sequence). V gave up 3 bases and J gave up 6 bases, with 10 bases separating them. The CDR3 region is CAWRPGADTQYF. CDR3 in DNA: TGTGCCTGGAGGCCAGGGGCGGATACGCAGTATTTT.

The chain employs TRBV6-1 and TRBJ1-5, with D maybe TRBD1 (6 bases). The germline V gene has CDR1 MNHNS and CDR2 SASEGT. V was trimmed by 4 bases and J by 0 bases, leaving 19 bases between them. The CDR3 has 18 residues. CDR3 nucleotide sequence: TGTGCCAGCAGTGTGGACAGCCTGGGGCCCTTTAGCAATCAGCCCCAGCATTTT. This codes for CASSVDSLGPFSNQPQHF.

This sequence joins TRBV19 and TRBJ2-1; 7 bases map to TRBD2. The CDR3 sequence is 14 residues long. V gave up 9 bases and J gave up 5 bases; unmatched junction bases: 10. CDR1 is LNHDA, CDR2 SQIVND, per germline (reference sequence). The CDR3 region is CASRASGDHNEQFF. The CDR3 DNA sequence: TGTGCCAGCCGTGCTAGCGGCGACCACAATGAGCAGTTCTTC.

J is TRBJ2-7 and V is TRBV10-3; a weak D match, TRBD1 (6 bases). The ends were cut back, 6 bases at V and 0 bases at J, with 9 bases in the middle. Germline V gives CDR1 ENHRY, CDR2 SYGVKD. This CDR3 comprises 13 residues. The CDR3 DNA sequence: TGTGCCATCAGCCGGGACAACTCCTACGAGCAGTACTTC. This encodes CAISRDNSYEQYF.

The genes are TRBV4-2 and TRBJ2-7, with 10 positions matching TRBD1. CDR3 length equals 14 residues. Trimming took 7 bases from V and 6 from J; bases not matched to a gene: 9. The germline CDR1 and CDR2 sequences are LGHNA and YNFKEQ. CDR3 sequence (DNA): TGTGCCAGCAACCTGGACAGGGGGTCCCGCGAGCAGTACTTC. Translated: CASNLDRGSREQYF.

The chain has TRBV15 and TRBJ2-5, with 15 bases lining up with TRBD2. CDR3 size: 16 residues. In germline, CDR1 is LNHNV, CDR2 YYDKDF (reference sequence). With 4 bases clipped from V and 7 bases from J, the junction kept 7 bases outside the gene matches. The DNA for the CDR3 is TGTGCCACCAGCAAGAAGGGACTAGCGGGAGGAGGGACCCAGTACTTC. Its translation is CATSKKGLAGGGTQYF.

The chain couples TRBV7-2 to TRBJ2-7, with TRBD1 identical over 9 bases. This CDR3 has 16 residues. V lost 5 bases to trimming and J lost 3 bases; unmatched junction nucleotides: 11. The V gene's germline CDR1 is SGHTA and CDR2 FQGNSA. CDR3 bases: TGTGCCAGCAGCCCGGGGGTCTGGGACAGGGACTACGAGCAGTACTTC. This gives the protein CASSPGVWDRDYEQYF. Variable domain in full (rest from reference TRBV7-2 and TRBJ2-7): GAGVSQSPSNKVTEKGKDVELRCDPISGHTALYWYRQSLGQGLEFLIYFQGNSAPDKSGLPSDRFSAERTGGSVSTLTIQRTQQEDSAVYLCASSPGVWDRDYEQYFGPGTRLTVT.

This sequence joins TRBV5-4 and TRBJ2-7; TRBD2 matches 9 bases. The CDR3 runs 15 residues. Per the germline V gene, CDR1 is SGHNT and CDR2 is YYREEE (reference sequence). J was trimmed by 2 bases and V by 5 bases; bases with no gene match: 8. CDR3 nucleotides: TGTGCCAGCAGACCCAGCGGGAGGAGCACCTACGAGCAGTACTTC. Translation gives CASRPSGRSTYEQYF.

The chain is built from TRBV6-1 and TRBJ1-5; D uncertain. V was trimmed by 2 bases and J by 0 bases, leaving 20 bases between them. This CDR3 region has 19 residues. CDR1 and CDR2 (germline): MNHNS, SASEGT. CDR3 bases: TGTGCCAGCAGTGAAAGGAAGGTAGGAGACTCCTATAGCAATCAGCCCCAGCATTTT. Translating gives CASSERKVGDSYSNQPQHF.

The rearrangement links TRBV27 to TRBJ1-5; TRBD1 aligns across 7 bases. Trimming removed 2 bases from V and 1 base from J; junction bases left unmatched: 5. Germline-derived CDR1 and CDR2 are MNHEY and SMNVEV (reference sequence). This CDR3 spans 16 amino acids. The CDR3 DNA sequence: TGTGCCAGCAGTTTAAGGGGGCAGGACAGCAATCAGCCCCAGCATTTT. Its protein is CASSLRGQDSNQPQHF.

The chain links TRBV2 to TRBJ2-7; 8 bases are shared with TRBD1. The CDR3 runs to 18 residues. Germline V gene lookup returns CDR1 SNHLY and CDR2 FYNNEI. Unmatched junction bases numbered 21, after V lost 6 bases and J lost 5 bases. CDR3 nucleotide sequence: TGTGCCAGCAGGACCTCCACCGGGGGCAGGGGGCGGGCCAACGAGCAGTACTTC. It is translated as CASRTSTGGRGRANEQYF.

This clone appeared once. The V call is TRBV25-1, the J call TRBJ2-3, with TRBD2 matching over 8 bases. The CDR3 has 16 residues. Germline V lookup: CDR1 MGHDK, CDR2 SYGVNS. With V trimmed by 2 bases and J by 0 bases, 4 bases remained unmatched. CDR3 DNA sequence: TGTGCCAGCAGTGAAGGGATAGCGGGGAGCACAGATACGCAGTATTTT. Its translation: CASSEGIAGSTDTQYF.

The J gene is TRBJ1-4, the V gene TRBV27; TRBD1 aligns across 9 bases. CDR1 is MNHEY and CDR2 is SMNVEV in the germline V gene (reference sequence). The CDR3 consists of 14 residues. V trimming: 6 bases; J trimming: 8 bases; junction bases outside the gene matches: 7. CDR3 residues: CASRLRDRAEKLFF. The CDR3, as DNA: TGTGCCAGCAGACTCCGGGACAGGGCCGAAAAACTGTTTTTT. Together with reference TRBV27 and TRBJ1-4, the CDR3 gives the full variable domain: EAQVTQNPRYLITVTGKKLTVTCSQNMNHEYMSWYRQDPGLGLRQIYYSMNVEVTDKGDVPEGYKVSRKEKRNFPLILESPSPNQTSLYFCASRLRDRAEKLFFGSGTQLSVL.

This chain connects TRBV5-5 to TRBJ2-7, with 10 bases that match TRBD1. CDR1 SGHKS and CDR2 YYEKEE come from the germline V gene (reference sequence). V was pared by 2 bases and J by 1 base, with 9 bases of the junction left unmatched. The CDR3 is 17 residues long. The CDR3 here is CASSLTGTGDYSYEQYF. The CDR3 DNA reads TGTGCCAGCAGCTTAACCGGGACAGGGGACTATTCCTACGAGCAGTACTTC. The whole variable domain, remainder taken from reference TRBV5-5 and TRBJ2-7, is DAGVTQSPTHLIKTRGQQVTLRCSPISGHKSVSWYQQVLGQGPQFIFQYYEKEERGRGNFPDRFSARQFPNYSSELNVNALLLGDSALYLCASSLTGTGDYSYEQYFGPGTRLTVT.

The chain has TRBV29-1 and TRBJ2-5, with D possibly matching TRBD2 (6 bases). Germline V lookup: CDR1 SQVTM, CDR2 ANQGSEA. The CDR3 contains 12 residues. V was clipped by 6 bases and J by 5 bases, with 13 bases between them. CDR3: CSVALAGETQYF. CDR3 bases: TGCAGCGTGGCCCTTGCGGGGGAGACCCAGTACTTC. Full variable domain (missing parts from reference TRBV29-1 and TRBJ2-5): SAVISQKPSRDICQRGTSLTIQCQVDSQVTMMFWYRQQPGQSLTLIATANQGSEATYESGFVIDKFPISRPNLTFSTLTVSNMSPEDSSIYLCSVALAGETQYFGPGTRLLVL.

V usage is TRBV5-1 and J usage is TRBJ2-7, with D perhaps TRBD1 (5 bases). Germline V lookup: CDR1 SGHRS, CDR2 YFSETQ. The CDR3 runs 14 residues. V lost 2 bases and J lost 7, with 16 bases in between. This CDR3 reads CASSFPGHHLEQYF. The CDR3 DNA follows: TGCGCCAGCAGCTTCCCCGGACACCACTTGGAGCAGTACTTC.

The chain joins TRBV5-6 to TRBJ1-4; the D gene is possibly TRBD1 (6 bases). V was shortened by 0 bases and J by 4 bases, with 16 bases between the two germline ends. Germline CDR1 SGHDT, CDR2 YYEEEE. This CDR3 region has 17 residues. CDR3 region: CASSLGPTGSSNEKLFF. CDR3 sequence (DNA): TGTGCCAGCAGCTTGGGCCCGACAGGTTCTAGTAATGAAAAACTGTTTTTT. Combining the CDR3 with reference TRBV5-6 and TRBJ1-4 gives the whole variable domain DAGVTQSPTHLIKTRGQQVTLRCSPKSGHDTVSWYQQALGQGPQFIFQYYEEEERQRGNFPDRFSGHQFPNYSSELNVNALLLGDSALYLCASSLGPTGSSNEKLFFGSGTQLSVL.

V is TRBV7-9 and J is TRBJ2-7, with D maybe TRBD2 (6 bases). The CDR3 is 16 residues long. Germline assignment: CDR1 SEHNR and CDR2 FQNEAQ (reference sequence). V lost 0 bases and J 3 bases, leaving 15 bases between the germline ends. CDR3 nucleotides: TGTGCCAGCAGCTTAGCCCAAACGGGGGAAGACTACGAGCAGTACTTC. It encodes CASSLAQTGEDYEQYF.